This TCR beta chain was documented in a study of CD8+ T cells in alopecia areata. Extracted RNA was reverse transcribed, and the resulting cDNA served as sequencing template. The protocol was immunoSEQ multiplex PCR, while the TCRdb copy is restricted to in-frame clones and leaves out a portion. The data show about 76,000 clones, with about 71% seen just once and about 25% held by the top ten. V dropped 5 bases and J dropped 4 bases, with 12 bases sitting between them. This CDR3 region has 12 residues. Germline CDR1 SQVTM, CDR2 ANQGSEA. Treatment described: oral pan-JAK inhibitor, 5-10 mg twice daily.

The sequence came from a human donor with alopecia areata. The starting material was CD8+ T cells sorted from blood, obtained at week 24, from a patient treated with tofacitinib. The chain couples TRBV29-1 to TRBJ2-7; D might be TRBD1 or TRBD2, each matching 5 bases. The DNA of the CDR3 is TGCAGCGTTCTAGTCGGGGCGTACGAGCAGTACTTC. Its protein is CSVLVGAYEQYF.